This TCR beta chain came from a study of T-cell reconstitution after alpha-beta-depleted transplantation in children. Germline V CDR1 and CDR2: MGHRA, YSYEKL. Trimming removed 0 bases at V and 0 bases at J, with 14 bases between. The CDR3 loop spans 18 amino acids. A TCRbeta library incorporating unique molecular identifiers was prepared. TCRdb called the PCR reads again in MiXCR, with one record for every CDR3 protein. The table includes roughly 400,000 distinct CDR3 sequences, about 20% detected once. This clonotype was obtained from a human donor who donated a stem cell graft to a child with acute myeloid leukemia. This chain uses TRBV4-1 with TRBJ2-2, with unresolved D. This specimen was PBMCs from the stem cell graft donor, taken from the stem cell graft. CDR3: CASSQDDQKYANTGELFF. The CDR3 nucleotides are TGCGCCAGCAGCCAAGATGACCAGAAATACGCGAACACCGGGGAGCTGTTTTTT.